The clone carrying this T cell receptor (beta chain) was seen just once. An end of the junction differs from the germline gene, which may be a read error. In germline, CDR1 is MGHRA, CDR2 YSYEKL. This CDR3 comprises 18 residues. This specimen comes from a study of blood T cell repertoires in COVID-19. Across the study: Samples came from the United States, Italy and Spain, spanning acute and convalescent COVID-19.

Sequencing used immunoSEQ multiplex PCR; TCRdb keeps in-frame clones, though not all of them. The table includes roughly 300,000 clones, more than 75% detected once. Sequencing was performed on peripheral blood. V usage is TRBV4-1 and J usage is TRBJ2-2; 8 bases agree with TRBD2. The sequence came from a woman between 50 and 59 years old who had recovered from COVID-19. The CDR3 is CASSEDYSGSTGTGELFF. In DNA form, the CDR3 reads TGCGCCAGCAGCGAAGATTACAGCGGGAGCACTGGCACCGGGGAGCTGTTTTTT.